Listed here is a single T cell receptor (beta chain). The CDR3 spans 15 residues. The junction had 4 bases not matched to a gene; V was cut back by 6 bases and J by 6 bases. Germline assignment: CDR1 SGHVS and CDR2 FNYEAQ. This sample was included in a study of ipilimumab plus nivolumab after autologous stem cell transplantation. TCRdb keeps only in-frame clones here, not all; method: immunoSEQ multiplex PCR. The repertoire consists of approximately 10,000 clones, with roughly two thirds occurring once and the leading ten covering over 25%. The sequenced sample was PBMCs, obtained in a trial of ipilimumab plus nivolumab as post-transplant consolidation. V is TRBV7-6 and J is TRBJ2-1; 14 bases map to TRBD2. This sequence originates from a male donor with diffuse large B-cell lymphoma. The CDR3 coding sequence is TGTGCCAGCAGGAAGACTAGCGGGGGGGCCAATGAGCAGTTCTTC. Encoded protein: CASRKTSGGANEQFF.